This entry features one T cell receptor (beta chain) sequence. Its antigen remains unknown. A marrow graft followed busulfan-fludarabine conditioning, with cyclophosphamide on days +3 and +4. This sample is part of a study of T cells after posttransplantation cyclophosphamide. V shed 1 base and J shed 2 bases, with 15 bases lying between them. There are 17 residues in the CDR3. Germline CDR1 reads SGHDT; CDR2 reads YYEEEE. Sequencing used immunoSEQ multiplex PCR; TCRdb keeps in-frame clones, though not all of them. Here the sample spans roughly 7,300 clones, 92% being singletons. Study-wide results and caveats: TRB clonality was highly associated with recipient CMV seropositivity and reactivation. Donor CD8+ memory clones often dominated recipient blood repertoires at later times.

The chain carries TRBV5-6 and TRBJ2-2, with D possibly being TRBD1 (5 bases). This clonotype was obtained from a female patient aged 50-59 years who received an allogeneic stem cell transplant from a related donor, was CMV-positive, and had no GVHD. A share of the T cells may be of graft donor origin. Material: PBMCs, obtained approximately 1,300 days after allogeneic stem cell transplant with posttransplant cyclophosphamide. CDR3 in amino acids: CASSLNTRDRNTGELFF. The CDR3, as DNA: TGTGCCAGCAGCTTGAACACCCGCGACAGAAACACCGGGGAGCTGTTTTTT. The full variable domain, its missing parts supplied by reference TRBV5-6 and TRBJ2-2, is DAGVTQSPTHLIKTRGQQVTLRCSPKSGHDTVSWYQQALGQGPQFIFQYYEEEERQRGNFPDRFSGHQFPNYSSELNVNALLLGDSALYLCASSLNTRDRNTGELFFGEGSRLTVL.